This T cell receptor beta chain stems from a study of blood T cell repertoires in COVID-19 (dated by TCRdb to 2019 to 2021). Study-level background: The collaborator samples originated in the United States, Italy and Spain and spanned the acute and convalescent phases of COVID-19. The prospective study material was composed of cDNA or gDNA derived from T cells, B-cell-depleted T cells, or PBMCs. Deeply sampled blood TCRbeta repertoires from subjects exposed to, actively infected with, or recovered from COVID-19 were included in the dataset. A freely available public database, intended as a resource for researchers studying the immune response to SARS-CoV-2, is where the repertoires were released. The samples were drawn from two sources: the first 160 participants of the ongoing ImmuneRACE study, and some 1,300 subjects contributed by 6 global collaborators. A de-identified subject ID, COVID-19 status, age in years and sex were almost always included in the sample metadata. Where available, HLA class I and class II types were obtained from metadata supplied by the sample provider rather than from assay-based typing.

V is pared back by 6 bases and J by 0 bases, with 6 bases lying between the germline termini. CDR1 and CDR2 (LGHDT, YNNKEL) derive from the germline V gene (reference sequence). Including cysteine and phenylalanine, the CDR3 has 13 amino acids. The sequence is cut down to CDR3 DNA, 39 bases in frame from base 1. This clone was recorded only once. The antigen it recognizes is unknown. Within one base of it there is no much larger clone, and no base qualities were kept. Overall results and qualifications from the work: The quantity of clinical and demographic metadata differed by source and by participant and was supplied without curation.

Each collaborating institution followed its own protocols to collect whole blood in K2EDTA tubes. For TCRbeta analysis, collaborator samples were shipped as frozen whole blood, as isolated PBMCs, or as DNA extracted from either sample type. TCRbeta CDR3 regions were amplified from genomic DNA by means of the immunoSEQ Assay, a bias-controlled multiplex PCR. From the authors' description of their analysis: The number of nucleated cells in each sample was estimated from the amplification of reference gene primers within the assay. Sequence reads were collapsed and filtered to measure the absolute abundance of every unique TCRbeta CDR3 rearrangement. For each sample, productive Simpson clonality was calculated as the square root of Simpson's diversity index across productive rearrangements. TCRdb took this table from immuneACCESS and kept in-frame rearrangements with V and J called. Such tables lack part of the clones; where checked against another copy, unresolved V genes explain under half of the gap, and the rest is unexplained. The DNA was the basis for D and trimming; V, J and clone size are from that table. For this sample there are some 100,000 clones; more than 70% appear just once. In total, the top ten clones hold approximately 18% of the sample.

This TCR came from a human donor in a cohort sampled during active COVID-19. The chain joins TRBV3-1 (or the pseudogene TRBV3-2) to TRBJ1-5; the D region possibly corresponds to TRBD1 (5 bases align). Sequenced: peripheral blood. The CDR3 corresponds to CASSDSSNQPQHF. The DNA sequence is TGTGCCAGCAGTGACAGTAGCAATCAGCCCCAGCATTTT.